One and the same sample provided the 17 T cell receptor beta chains below, sequenced in a study of blood T cell repertoires in COVID-19. TCRdb's table, derived via immunoSEQ multiplex PCR, lists solely in-frame clones and lacks some. The table includes 80,000 to 90,000 clones, more than 75% detected once. Sequencing input: peripheral blood. The receptors derive from a woman older than 75 with acute or convalescent COVID-19.

This sequence joins TRBV10-3 and TRBJ1-1; D may be TRBD1 (5 bases). The V end was cut by 3 bases, the J end by 5 bases, with 16 bases between. Germline V CDR1 and CDR2: ENHRY, SYGVKD. The CDR3 runs 15 residues. The CDR3 region is CAISDIIGEKTEAFF. DNA for the CDR3: TGTGCCATCAGTGATATTATAGGGGAAAAGACTGAAGCTTTCTTT.

The chain carries TRBV10-3 and TRBJ1-2, with D perhaps TRBD1 (6 bases). Trimming removed 3 bases at V and 0 bases at J, with 11 bases between. Looked up from germline, CDR1 is ENHRY and CDR2 is SYGVKD. The CDR3 is made up of 15 amino acids. DNA for the CDR3: TGTGCCATCAGTGACTCTGGGACAACTAACTATGGCTACACCTTC. Residues: CAISDSGTTNYGYTF.

This sequence joins TRBV28 and TRBJ1-1, with D possibly being TRBD1 (6 bases). CDR3 length: 15 residues. Trimming removed 6 bases from V and 1 base from J, with 15 bases in between. Per germline, CDR1 MDHEN and CDR2 SYDVKM. The CDR3 is CASRNRGGANTEAFF. The CDR3 region has the DNA TGTGCCAGCAGAAACCGTGGGGGGGCGAACACTGAAGCTTTCTTT.

The rearrangement joins TRBV6-6 to TRBJ2-2; D is unclear. The length of the CDR3 is 12 residues. The V end lost 3 bases, the J end lost 7 bases, and 6 bases lay between the germline ends. The V gene's germline CDR1 is MNHNY and CDR2 SVGAGI (reference sequence). In DNA, the CDR3 is TGTGCCAGCAGTTATGAGGTCGGGGAGCTGTTTTTT. It specifies CASSYEVGELFF.

The chain couples TRBV6-5 to TRBJ2-7, with a tentative D call TRBD2 (5 bases). Germline values: CDR1 MNHEY, CDR2 SVGAGI. V dropped 0 bases and J dropped 2 bases, with 11 bases sitting between them. CDR3 length: 15 amino acids. The CDR3 loop is CASSYSHRGTYEQYF. Here the CDR3 DNA reads TGTGCCAGCAGTTACTCCCACAGAGGGACCTACGAGCAGTACTTC.

The V and J genes are TRBV9 and TRBJ2-4, with D possibly TRBD1 on 5 matching bases. V was shortened by 0 bases and J by 6 bases, with 10 bases between the two germline ends. This CDR3 is 14 amino acids long. Germline assignment: CDR1 SGDLS and CDR2 YYNGEE. The CDR3 coding sequence is TGTGCCAGCAGCGTAGCTGACAGCCGAAACATTCAGTACTTC. This codes for CASSVADSRNIQYF.

The chain uses TRBV13 and TRBJ2-7, with TRBD2 matching over 8 bases. This CDR3 region has 14 residues. The trim removed 2 bases at V and 5 bases at J, leaving 5 bases unmatched. Looked up from germline, CDR1 is PRHDT and CDR2 is FYEKMQ (reference sequence). The CDR3 region is CASSLQRGGNEQYF. The CDR3 DNA is TGTGCCAGCAGCTTACAACGGGGGGGTAACGAGCAGTACTTC.

The gene calls are TRBV7-2 and TRBJ2-5; 8 bases line up with TRBD2. The CDR3 is 14 amino acids. Losses at the gene ends were 4 bases for V and 3 bases for J; bases not matched to a gene: 4. The germline V gene has CDR1 SGHTA and CDR2 FQGNSA. The CDR3: CASSSGGAEETQYF. The CDR3 bases are TGTGCCAGCAGCTCCGGGGGGGCTGAAGAGACCCAGTACTTC.

The chain carries TRBV19 and TRBJ2-3; the D gene is possibly TRBD1 (6 bases). Germline V lookup: CDR1 LNHDA, CDR2 SQIVND (reference sequence). Trimming shortened V by 7 bases and J by 3 bases, and 20 bases separated the two germline ends. This CDR3 comprises 16 residues. CDR3 region: CASTVSPGVRTDTQYF. For the CDR3, the DNA is TGTGCCAGTACGGTTTCTCCAGGGGTAAGAACAGATACGCAGTATTTT.

The chain recombines TRBV6-5 with TRBJ2-5; TRBD2 matches 9 bases. The length of the CDR3 is 15 residues. Germline lookup yields CDR1 MNHEY and CDR2 SVGAGI. Trimming cost V 6 bases and J 4 bases; bases outside gene matches: 9. The CDR3 bases are TGTGCCAGCAGACGTGGGACTAGCTGGGTAGAGACCCAGTACTTC. This codes for CASRRGTSWVETQYF.

The V and J genes are TRBV10-1 and TRBJ2-5; TRBD2 matches at 7 bases. This CDR3 comprises 15 residues. Germline CDR1 is WNHNN and CDR2 is SYGVQD (reference sequence). J gave up 1 base and V 0 bases, and 2 bases lay outside the gene matches. The CDR3 region has the DNA TGCGCCAGCAGTGAGTCGAGCGGGATCCAAGAGACCCAGTACTTC. This gives the protein CASSESSGIQETQYF.

In DNA form, the CDR3 reads TGTGCCAGCAGCGCGGCCGGGAACACTGAAGCTTTCTTT. This translates into CASSAAGNTEAFF. The chain couples TRBV3-1 (or the pseudogene TRBV3-2) to TRBJ1-1, with unresolved D. Between the trimmed V and J ends, which lost 5 bases and 1 base, there was a span of 8 bases. Looked up from germline, CDR1 is LGHDT and CDR2 is YNNKEL (reference sequence). The CDR3 extends over 13 amino acids.

In its sample, this clone was seen once. The chain uses TRBV18 and TRBJ2-1; the match to TRBD2 covers 10 bases. Germline CDR1 is KGHSH and CDR2 is LQKENI. This CDR3 region has 16 residues. Trimming cost V 3 bases and J 4 bases; bases outside gene matches: 6. The CDR3 region has the DNA TGTGCCAGCTCACCTAGCCAGCGGGGGGGATACAATGAGCAGTTCTTC. This sequence encodes CASSPSQRGGYNEQFF. The full variable domain, its missing parts supplied by reference TRBV18 and TRBJ2-1, is NAGVMQNPRHLVRRRGQEARLRCSPMKGHSHVYWYRQLPEEGLKFMVYLQKENIIDESGMPKERFSAEFPKEGPSILRIQQVVRGDSAAYFCASSPSQRGGYNEQFFGPGTRLTVL.

CDR3 sequence: CASKKTGLDYGYTF. The CDR3 coding sequence is TGTGCCAGCAAAAAGACAGGGCTAGACTATGGCTACACCTTC. This rearrangement joins TRBV6-5 to TRBJ1-2, with TRBD1 matching over 7 bases. Looked up from germline, CDR1 is MNHEY and CDR2 is SVGAGI. V gave up 7 bases and J gave up 3 bases; unmatched junction bases: 8. CDR3 length: 14 amino acids.

The chain is built from TRBV6-1 and TRBJ1-1; the match to TRBD1 covers 9 bases. Germline-derived CDR1 and CDR2 are MNHNS and SASEGT. V was clipped by 4 bases and J by 0 bases; unmatched bases: 6. This CDR3 spans 16 amino acids. CDR3 bases: TGTGCCAGCAGTGGACAGGGGGGCATCATGAACACTGAAGCTTTCTTT. Residues: CASSGQGGIMNTEAFF.

This clone is judged medium-sized (0.01 to 0.1%). The chain couples TRBV27 to TRBJ1-6; D call uncertain. Deletions cut 4 bases from V and 7 bases from J, with 8 bases between. CDR1 is MNHEY and CDR2 is SMNVEV in the germline V gene (reference sequence). The CDR3 is made up of 13 amino acids. The CDR3 DNA reads TGTGCCAGCAGTTACGGGTGGAATTCACCCCTCCACTTT. It encodes CASSYGWNSPLHF.

The CDR3 here is CASKPSGRSNEQFF. Here the CDR3 DNA reads TGTGCCAGCAAGCCTAGCGGGAGATCGAATGAGCAGTTCTTC. The chain uses TRBV3-1 (or the pseudogene TRBV3-2) and TRBJ2-1; 10 bases agree with TRBD2. CDR3 size: 14 residues. The V and J ends lost 7 bases and 7 bases, in that order; junction bases with no gene match: 7. Germline assignment: CDR1 LGHDT and CDR2 YNNKEL (reference sequence).